Given below is one T cell receptor beta chain in context. Libraries were prepared by immunoSEQ multiplex PCR; TCRdb keeps only in-frame clonotypes and omits some of them. The sample comprises 55,000 to 85,000 clones, 70% to 85% of which are singletons, and approximately 0.8% rests with the top ten. Germline CDR1 is SGHTA and CDR2 is FQGNSA. Trimming left V 5 bases short and J 2 bases short, with 12 bases between. CDR3 size: 14 residues. The entry originates in a study of blood T cell repertoires in COVID-19. The overall study: PBMCs, B-cell-depleted T cells, or T cells provided the cDNA or gDNA that made up the material.

This receptor was taken from a woman aged 70-85 years with acute or convalescent COVID-19. V and J are TRBV7-2 and TRBJ1-2; D gene uncertain. The material sequenced was peripheral blood. CDR3 sequence reads: CASSPKGGNYGYTF. As DNA, the CDR3 is TGTGCCAGCAGCCCAAAGGGAGGGAACTATGGCTACACCTTC.